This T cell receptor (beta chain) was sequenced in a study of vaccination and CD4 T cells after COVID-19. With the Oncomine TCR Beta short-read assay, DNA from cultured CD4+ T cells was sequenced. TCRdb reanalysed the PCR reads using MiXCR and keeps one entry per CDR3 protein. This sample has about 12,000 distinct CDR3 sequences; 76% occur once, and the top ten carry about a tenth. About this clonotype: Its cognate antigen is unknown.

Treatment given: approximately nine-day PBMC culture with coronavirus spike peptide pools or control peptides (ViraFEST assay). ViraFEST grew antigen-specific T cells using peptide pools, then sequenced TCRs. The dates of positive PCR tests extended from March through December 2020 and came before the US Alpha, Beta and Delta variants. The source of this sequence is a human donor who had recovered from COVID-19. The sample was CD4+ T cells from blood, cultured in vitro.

CDR3 nucleotides: TGTGCCAGCAGTCAAATTACCGGGACAGGGCCCTTCAACTATGGCTACACCTTC. This codes for CASSQITGTGPFNYGYTF. The chain recombines TRBV27 with TRBJ1-2; 9 bases agree with TRBD1. The CDR3 loop spans 18 amino acids. CDR1 MNHEY and CDR2 SMNVEV come from the germline V gene (reference sequence). Trimming removed 5 bases from V and 2 bases from J; junction bases left unmatched: 15.